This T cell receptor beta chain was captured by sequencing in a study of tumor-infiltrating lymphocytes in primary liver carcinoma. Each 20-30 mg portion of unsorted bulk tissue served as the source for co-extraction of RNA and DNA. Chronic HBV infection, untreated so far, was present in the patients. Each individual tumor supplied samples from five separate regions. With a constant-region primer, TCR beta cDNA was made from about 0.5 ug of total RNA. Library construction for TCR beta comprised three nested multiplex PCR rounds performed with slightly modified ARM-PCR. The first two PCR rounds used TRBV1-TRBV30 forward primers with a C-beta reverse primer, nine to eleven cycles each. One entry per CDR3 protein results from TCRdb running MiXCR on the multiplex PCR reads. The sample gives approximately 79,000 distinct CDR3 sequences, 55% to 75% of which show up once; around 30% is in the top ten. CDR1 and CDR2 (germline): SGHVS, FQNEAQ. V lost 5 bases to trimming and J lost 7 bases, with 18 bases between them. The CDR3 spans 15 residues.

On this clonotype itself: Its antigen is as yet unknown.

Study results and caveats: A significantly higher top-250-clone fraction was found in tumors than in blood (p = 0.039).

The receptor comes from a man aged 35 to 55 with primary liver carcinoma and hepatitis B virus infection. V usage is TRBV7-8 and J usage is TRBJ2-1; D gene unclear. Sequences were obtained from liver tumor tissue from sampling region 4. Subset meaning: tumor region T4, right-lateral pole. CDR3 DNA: TGTGCCAGCAGCCCGAGAGAGGCCTATGTAAATGAGCAGTTCTTC. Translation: CASSPREAYVNEQFF.